The rows below give T cell receptor beta chains drawn from one sample of a study of regulatory T cells in long-lasting Graves disease. One entry per CDR3 protein, called by TCRdb with MiXCR from the multiplex PCR reads. The sample lists 300,000 or so distinct CDR3 sequences, roughly a fifth occurring once. The sample here was peripheral blood mononuclear cells (PBMCs), taken when the disease was refractory, from a patient treated with antithyroid drugs. Source of these receptors: a female donor with Graves disease. The CDR3 runs from the conserved cysteine through the conserved F or W. Each record gives: J gene, V gene, clone size, D gene, CDR3 protein, CDR3 DNA. D genes are given only for firm matches. A row's size may be missing; if present it is once, few, many or a size class.

TRBJ1-1 | TRBV29-1 | . | . | CSALPGGLVNTEAFF | TGCAGCGCCCTCCCCGGGGGCCTAGTGAACACTGAAGCTTTCTTT
TRBJ2-5 | TRBV15 | many | TRBD1 | CATSRDRGPRETQYF | TGTGCCACCAGCAGGGACAGGGGGCCTCGGGAGACCCAGTACTTC
TRBJ2-7 | TRBV7-3 | . | . | CASSLSSGTPYEQYF | TGTGCCAGCAGCTTAAGTTCGGGAACACCTTACGAGCAGTACTTC
TRBJ1-6 | TRBV10-3 | . | . | CAISDRPENSPLHF | TGTGCCATCAGTGATCGGCCCGAGAATTCACCCCTCCACTTT
TRBJ1-3 | TRBV10-2 | once | . | CASSETTGNTIYF | TGCGCCAGCAGTGAAACTACTGGAAACACCATATATTTT
TRBJ1-1 | TRBV7-3 | . | . | CASSLGTLFRKGNTEAFF | TGTGCCAGCAGCTTAGGTACCCTTTTTAGAAAAGGGAACACTGAAGCTTTCTTT
TRBJ2-5 | TRBV3-1 | many | . | CASSQVEVVYF | TGTGCCAGCAGCCAAGTAGAAGTTGTGTACTTC
TRBJ1-1 | TRBV30 | . | . | CAWNQLRVGTEAFF | TGTGCCTGGAACCAACTCCGGGTGGGCACTGAAGCTTTCTTT
TRBJ2-1 | TRBV14 | . | . | CASSQERAGGFYNEQFF | TGTGCCAGCAGCCAAGAGAGGGCAGGCGGGTTCTACAATGAGCAGTTCTTC
TRBJ1-5 | TRBV27 | many | . | CASSRGGNQLNQPQHF | TGTGCCAGCAGCCGTGGGGGGAATCAGCTGAATCAGCCCCAGCATTTT